This T cell receptor beta chain was sequenced for a study of patients and donors after allogeneic stem cell transplantation. TCRdb called the RT-PCR reads again in MiXCR, with one record for every CDR3 protein. The repertoire holds over 400,000 distinct CDR3 sequences, with around 15% as singletons. V lost 0 bases and J lost 7; bases outside the gene matches: 9. This CDR3 is built from 16 residues. The receptor was isolated from a human donor who was either an allogeneic HSCT recipient or a stem cell or donor lymphocyte infusion donor (not recorded which). It is not recorded whose cells these are; they may come from a transplant donor. The sequenced material came from blood, either unsorted or a sorted T cell fraction (not recorded which). The genes are TRBV23-1 and TRBJ1-5; 7 nucleotides align to TRBD1. TRBV23-1 belongs to the ORF category, with a function that is uncertain. CDR3 sequence reads: CASSQSERGRKQPQHF. The CDR3 nucleotides read TGCGCCAGCAGTCAATCGGAAAGGGGGCGAAAGCAGCCCCAGCATTTT.